The subject of this entry is one T cell receptor (beta chain). Its specificity is unknown. The data belong to a study of T-cell memory formation after mild COVID-19. Whole-study findings and limits: Mainly CM and EM harbored the contracting CD4+ clones; mainly EMRA harbored the CD8+ ones.

Germline assignment: CDR1 SQVTM and CDR2 ANQGSEA. This CDR3 comprises 12 residues. Germline trimming cut 6 bases from V and 5 bases from J; bases unmatched to any gene: 6. TCRdb recomputed calls from the 5' RACE reads with MiXCR, one row per CDR3 protein. This table has about 350,000 distinct CDR3 sequences, roughly an eighth appearing once. The sequence was collected from a man aged 18 to 30 who had mild COVID-19 (a few samples of this study predate the infection). Cell type and time point are not known. The chain recombines TRBV29-1 with TRBJ2-5; 7 nucleotides align to TRBD2. Sequencing input: PBMCs or a T cell subset sorted from them (not recorded which). CDR3 protein: CSVASGGETQYF. In DNA form, the CDR3 reads TGCAGCGTGGCCTCGGGGGGTGAGACCCAGTACTTC.